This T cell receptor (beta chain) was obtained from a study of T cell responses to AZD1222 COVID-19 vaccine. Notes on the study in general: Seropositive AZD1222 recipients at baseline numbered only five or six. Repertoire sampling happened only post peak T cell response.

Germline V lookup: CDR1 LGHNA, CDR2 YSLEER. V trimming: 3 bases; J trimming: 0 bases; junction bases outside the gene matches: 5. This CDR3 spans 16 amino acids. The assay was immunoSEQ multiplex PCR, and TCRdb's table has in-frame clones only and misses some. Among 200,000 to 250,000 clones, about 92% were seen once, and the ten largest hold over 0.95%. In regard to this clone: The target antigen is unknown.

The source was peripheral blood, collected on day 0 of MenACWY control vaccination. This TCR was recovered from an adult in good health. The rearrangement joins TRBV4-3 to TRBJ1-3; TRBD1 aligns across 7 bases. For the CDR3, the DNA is TGCGCCAGCAGCCAGGCACAGGGGTTCTCTGGAAACACCATATATTTT. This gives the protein CASSQAQGFSGNTIYF.